Following are 8 T cell receptor beta chains from one sample sequenced in a study of blood T cells in healthy people across ages. Together with a sample-barcoded 5' primer, a J-beta primer mix was included in a second PCR lasting roughly 6 to 12 cycles. TCRdb re-called the 5' RACE reads through MiXCR, storing one row per CDR3 protein. The sample yields 1.6 million or so distinct CDR3 sequences, around 36% seen once. Source material: blood. Source of these receptors: a woman aged 25 to 45 in good health.

The CDR3 sequence is CASSDGLAGSYEQYF. In DNA form, the CDR3 reads TGTGCCAGCAGCGACGGACTAGCGGGATCGTACGAGCAGTACTTC. The chain carries TRBV6-6 and TRBJ2-7, with TRBD2 matching 12 bases. The V and J ends lost 6 bases and 4 bases, in that order; junction bases with no gene match: 7. The CDR3 contains 15 residues. Germline V gene data show CDR1 as MNHNY and CDR2 as SVGAGI (reference sequence).

The gene calls are TRBV20-1 and TRBJ2-5; TRBD1 aligns across 8 bases. CDR3 length equals 14 residues. Germline CDR1 is DFQATT and CDR2 is SNEGSKA (reference sequence). Trimming removed 1 base from V and 4 bases from J; junction bases left unmatched: 5. The CDR3 reads CSARAGGRGETQYF. CDR3 nucleotides: TGCAGTGCTAGAGCAGGGGGCCGCGGAGAGACCCAGTACTTC.

This clonotype was detected only a few times. V is TRBV7-9 and J is TRBJ2-7; D gene unclear. There are 15 residues in the CDR3. Trimming stripped 5 bases from V and 3 bases from J, with 17 bases between. Germline lookup yields CDR1 SEHNR and CDR2 FQNEAQ (reference sequence). Here the CDR3 reads CASSPGEQSFYEQYF. The CDR3 DNA reads TGTGCCAGCAGCCCTGGGGAACAGTCTTTCTACGAGCAGTACTTC.

This clonotype was counted only a few times. The genes are TRBV20-1 and TRBJ2-1, with 10 bases aligning to TRBD2. The V gene end was trimmed by 0 bases and the J gene end by 3 bases; junction bases not matched to a gene: 2. The V gene's germline CDR1 is DFQATT and CDR2 SNEGSKA (reference sequence). The CDR3 loop spans 15 amino acids. The CDR3 reads CSARDASGGYNEQFF. CDR3 nucleotide sequence: TGCAGTGCTAGAGACGCTAGCGGGGGCTACAATGAGCAGTTCTTC.

As regards this clonotype: At one end, the junction sequence differs from germline, possibly due to a read error. This sequence joins TRBV5-1 and TRBJ1-1; D is perhaps TRBD1 (6 bases). This CDR3 comprises 15 residues. Germline assignment: CDR1 SGHRS and CDR2 YFSETQ. The CDR3 loop is CASSLGQTLNTEAFF. The CDR3 region has the DNA TGTGCCAGCAGCTTAGGACAGACTTTGAACACTGAAGCTTTCTTT.

The rearrangement uses TRBV19 and TRBJ2-5, with a tentative D call TRBD1 (6 bases). The J call may be mistaken, given a closer DNA end match to TRBJ2-7. The CDR3 spans 17 residues. From germline, CDR1 is LNHDA and CDR2 SQIVND (reference sequence). For the CDR3, the DNA is TGTGCCAGTAGCCTCGGTTTGGGGCAGGCCAGGGGCTACGAGCAGTACTTC. It encodes CASSLGLGQARGYEQYF.

There are a few counts of this clonotype. The V call is TRBV7-2, the J call TRBJ1-2; 7 bases match TRBD1. Germline V lookup: CDR1 SGHTA, CDR2 FQGNSA. The CDR3 runs to 15 residues. V trimming: 3 bases; J trimming: 10 bases; junction bases outside the gene matches: 14. The CDR3 loop is CASSLYRGLFNPYTF. The CDR3 coding sequence is TGTGCCAGCAGCTTGTACAGGGGTTTATTCAACCCCTACACCTTC. The whole variable domain, remainder taken from reference TRBV7-2 and TRBJ1-2, is GAGVSQSPSNKVTEKGKDVELRCDPISGHTALYWYRQSLGQGLEFLIYFQGNSAPDKSGLPSDRFSAERTGGSVSTLTIQRTQQEDSAVYLCASSLYRGLFNPYTFGSGTRLTVV.

This clonotype was seen more than once but under ten times. The chain joins TRBV7-8 to TRBJ2-7, with 9 bases identical to TRBD1. Germline values: CDR1 SGHVS, CDR2 FQNEAQ. J gave up 4 bases and V 5 bases, and 9 bases lay outside the gene matches. This CDR3 region has 15 residues. CDR3 coding DNA: TGTGCCAGCAGCCCAGAGGGGACAGGGATATACGAGCAGTACTTC. Residues: CASSPEGTGIYEQYF.